Each of the 29 T cell receptor beta chains below was sequenced from the same sample in a study of monozygotic twins with inflammatory bowel disease. TCRdb re-called the 5' RACE reads; every CDR3 protein appears as one record, without DNA. This sample's clone table lists about 300,000 distinct CDR3 sequences. Sequenced input: blood. The origin of the receptors is a human donor with ulcerative colitis or Crohn's disease, or a healthy co-twin of an affected twin (not recorded which).

The chain joins TRBV7-9 to TRBJ1-1; TCRdb picks TRBD1, but there is no DNA to check that call. Germline V gene data show CDR1 as SEHNR and CDR2 as FQNEAQ (reference sequence). The CDR3 sequence is 15 residues long. CDR3 in amino acids: CASSLRAGADTEAFF.

The CDR3: CASSPKGAWEPSYF. The chain uses TRBV7-6 and TRBJ2-1; TCRdb reports TRBD1, a call that lacks DNA to check it against. Germline V lookup: CDR1 SGHVS, CDR2 FNYEAQ. The CDR3 is made up of 14 amino acids. Filled out from reference TRBV7-6 and TRBJ2-1, the complete variable domain reads GAGVSQSPRYKVTKRGQDVALRCDPISGHVSLYWYRQALGQGPEFLTYFNYEAQQDKSGLPNDRFSAERPEGSISTLTIQRTEQRDSAMYRCASSPKGAWEPSYFGPGTRLTVL.

The chain joins TRBV28 to TRBJ2-5; the D gene TCRdb calls, TRBD2, cannot be checked with no DNA. The CDR3 is made up of 15 amino acids. Germline CDR1 MDHEN, CDR2 SYDVKM. CDR3 region: CASRTSGRGGETQYF.

The CDR3 protein is CASSPNQQNQPQHF. The chain employs TRBV18 and TRBJ1-5. Germline assignment: CDR1 KGHSH and CDR2 LQKENI. CDR3 length equals 14 residues.

The CDR3 loop is CAISDRNTGELFF. The J gene is TRBJ2-2, the V gene TRBV10-3. Germline CDR1 ENHRY, CDR2 SYGVKD. The CDR3 runs 13 residues.

The chain is built from TRBV20-1 and TRBJ2-7. Per the germline V gene, CDR1 is DFQATT and CDR2 is SNEGSKA (reference sequence). There are 12 residues in the CDR3. The CDR3 spells CSAAEAPSGQYF.

The chain combines TRBV29-1 with TRBJ1-2; the D call of TRBD1 rests on TCRdb alone, since no DNA is present to check it. The CDR3 loop spans 12 amino acids. The V gene's germline CDR1 is SQVTM and CDR2 ANQGSEA. The CDR3 spells CSVEQGTGGYTF.

The gene calls are TRBV12-3 or TRBV12-4 and TRBJ2-1; lacking DNA, the TRBD2 call made by TCRdb goes unchecked. The CDR3 consists of 15 residues. The CDR3 loop is CASRRLATRDREQFF.

V usage is TRBV12-3 or TRBV12-4 and J usage is TRBJ1-3; the TRBD1 assignment by TCRdb is unverifiable without DNA. The CDR3 loop spans 15 amino acids. The CDR3 loop reads CASRGDRDSGNTIYF.

The chain links TRBV6-6 to TRBJ2-7. The V gene's germline CDR1 is MNHNY and CDR2 SVGAGI (reference sequence). CDR3 size: 13 residues. The CDR3 is CASTSSKGYEQYF.

The CDR3 here is CSAPDSLADTQYF. The chain is built from TRBV20-1 and TRBJ2-3; TCRdb picks TRBD1, but there is no DNA to check that call. This CDR3 is built from 13 residues. Germline lookup yields CDR1 DFQATT and CDR2 SNEGSKA (reference sequence).

The chain couples TRBV7-9 to TRBJ2-3; TCRdb proposes TRBD2, but this gene call is untestable without DNA. Germline loops: CDR1 SEHNR, CDR2 FQNEAQ (reference sequence). CDR3 length: 16 residues. The CDR3 region is CASSPGLAKSTDTQYF.

This sequence joins TRBV4-1 and TRBJ2-1. Per germline, CDR1 MGHRA and CDR2 YSYEKL. The CDR3 length is 13 residues. The CDR3 loop is CASSRERYNEQFF.

This sequence joins TRBV15 and TRBJ1-1; the TRBD1 assignment by TCRdb is unverifiable without DNA. The CDR3 totals 15 residues. Germline V CDR1 and CDR2: LNHNV, YYDKDF (reference sequence). The CDR3 is CATGLGRNMNTEAFF. Supplemented by reference TRBV15 and TRBJ1-1, the full variable domain reads DAMVIQNPRYQVTQFGKPVTLSCSQTLNHNVMYWYQQKSSQAPKLLFHYYDKDFNNEADTPDNFQSRRPNTSFCFLDIRSPGLGDTAMYLCATGLGRNMNTEAFFGQGTRLTVV.

The rearrangement uses TRBV5-4 and TRBJ2-7; no DNA is available, so the TRBD1 call from TCRdb remains unchecked. Germline-derived CDR1 and CDR2 are SGHNT and YYREEE (reference sequence). The CDR3 covers 12 residues. CDR3 protein: CASSRQAYEQYF.

The chain employs TRBV20-1 and TRBJ1-4; TCRdb's D gene call, TRBD1, goes unchecked for lack of DNA. From germline, CDR1 is DFQATT and CDR2 SNEGSKA (reference sequence). This CDR3 spans 14 amino acids. Here the CDR3 reads CSARDWGGSEKLFF.

The chain combines TRBV20-1 with TRBJ2-2; without DNA, the TCRdb call of TRBD2 cannot be checked. This CDR3 comprises 16 residues. The V gene's germline CDR1 is DFQATT and CDR2 SNEGSKA (reference sequence). CDR3 in amino acids: CSARPAGGLITGELFF.

The V gene is TRBV7-9, the J gene TRBJ1-1; TCRdb's assignment of TRBD1 cannot be checked, as there is no DNA. This CDR3 region has 14 residues. Germline V gene sequence: CDR1 SEHNR, CDR2 FQNEAQ (reference sequence). The CDR3: CASSLRDPASEAFF.

The chain couples TRBV12-3 or TRBV12-4 to TRBJ2-7; lacking DNA, the TRBD2 call made by TCRdb goes unchecked. This CDR3 spans 14 amino acids. CDR3 residues: CASAKTSGVYEQYF.

V usage is TRBV6-6 and J usage is TRBJ2-5; TCRdb returns TRBD2, unconfirmable since there is no DNA. The CDR3 consists of 13 residues. Germline CDR1 is MNHNY and CDR2 is SVGAGI (reference sequence). CDR3 residues: CASSYVRRETQYF.

The rearrangement links TRBV20-1 to TRBJ1-2; the D call of TRBD1 rests on TCRdb alone, since no DNA is present to check it. The CDR3 sequence is 12 residues long. In germline, CDR1 is DFQATT, CDR2 SNEGSKA (reference sequence). The CDR3 loop is CSARWGSYGYTF.

This chain joins TRBV12-3 or TRBV12-4 and TRBJ1-2; TCRdb calls TRBD1, which cannot be checked without DNA. CDR3 size: 12 residues. CDR3 residues: CASQTGPYGYTF.

The J gene is TRBJ2-1, the V gene TRBV10-3. Germline lookup yields CDR1 ENHRY and CDR2 SYGVKD. The CDR3 runs 17 residues. CDR3 sequence: CAISDQSSVLTYNEQFF.

The chain uses TRBV12-3 or TRBV12-4 and TRBJ2-3. The CDR3 spans 16 residues. Here the CDR3 reads CASSLRAGDPTDTQYF.

The rearrangement links TRBV6-4 to TRBJ2-7. Per germline, CDR1 MRHNA and CDR2 SNTAGT. The CDR3 has 13 amino acids. This CDR3 is CASSNVGFYEQYF.

The V gene is TRBV14, the J gene TRBJ2-5; TCRdb's D call of TRBD2 is untestable without DNA. The CDR3 sequence is 14 residues long. CDR1 is SGHDN, CDR2 FVKESK, per germline. The CDR3 spells CASKKGLAWETQYF.

This chain links TRBV27 with TRBJ1-6; the TCRdb call, TRBD1, lacks DNA for checking. Germline CDR1 and CDR2: MNHEY and SMNVEV (reference sequence). The CDR3 consists of 16 residues. The CDR3 protein is CASSTLLTGRGSPLHF.

The genes are TRBV7-9 and TRBJ2-3; TCRdb picks TRBD1, but there is no DNA to check that call. The V gene's germline CDR1 is SEHNR and CDR2 FQNEAQ (reference sequence). The CDR3 is 15 residues long. CDR3 loop: CASSPGRGGTDTQYF.

V and J are TRBV6-2 or TRBV6-3 and TRBJ1-1; there is no DNA to check the TCRdb D call of TRBD1. The CDR3 consists of 12 residues. CDR1 and CDR2 (germline): MNHEY, SVGEGT. CDR3 residues: CASSYGGGRAFF.